This T cell receptor (beta chain) was recovered during a study of regulatory T cells in long-lasting Graves disease. Described time point: persistent/refractory GD, antithyroid drugs over 5 years with positive TRAb. From PBMCs, RNA was extracted and then used to make the TCR library. Investigators prepared the TCR beta libraries by applying iRepertoire HTBI primers and Arm-PCR of CDR3 regions. TCRdb re-analysed the multiplex PCR reads in MiXCR, keeping a single row per CDR3 protein. The sample holds over 350,000 distinct CDR3 sequences; less than 25% are singletons and the top ten take more than 20%. The sample here was peripheral blood mononuclear cells (PBMCs), taken when the disease was refractory, from a patient treated with antithyroid drugs. This TCR was recovered from a female donor with Graves disease.

CDR3 coding DNA: TGCGCCAGCAGCCAAGAAGGACAGACCCAGTACTTC. It is translated as CASSQEGQTQYF. The chain carries TRBV4-1 and TRBJ2-4; D unclear. The J call may be faulty, since TRBJ2-5 better matches the DNA end. Germline V gene sequence: CDR1 MGHRA, CDR2 YSYEKL. CDR3 length: 12 amino acids.